These T cell receptor beta chains were read from a single sample in a study of T cell repertoires in cytomegalovirus infection. TCRdb passed the reads through MiXCR, listing each CDR3 protein once. The table shows 100,000 to 150,000 distinct CDR3 sequences, with around 30% occurring only once. These receptors' antigens are unknown. Sample: CD8+ T cells from cultured PBMCs, taken from culture after CMV antigen stimulation. All receptors come from a human donor in good health (CMV status not recorded). Some clones in this sample may be carry-over from other donors' samples. CDR3s include the opening cysteine and the closing phenylalanine or tryptophan. D genes are given only for firm matches. Some rows have no size entry. The others give once, few or many, or a class for an expanded clone.

TRBV27,TRBD1,TRBJ1-5,few,CASSSGQGGNQPQHF,TGTGCCAGCAGTTCCGGACAGGGGGGAAATCAGCCCCAGCATTTT
TRBV20-1,TRBD2,TRBJ2-3,few,CSASPGGPLDTQYF,TGCAGTGCTAGCCCGGGGGGGCCATTAGATACGCAGTATTTT
TRBV12-3/TRBV12-4,TRBD1,TRBJ1-6,-,CASSPTGYYNSPLHF,TGTGCCAGCAGCCCGACAGGGTACTATAATTCACCCCTCCACTTT
TRBV6-6,-,TRBJ1-2,-,CASSPIGEDHGYTF,TGTGCCAGCAGTCCTATAGGGGAAGACCATGGCTACACCTTC
TRBV7-9,-,TRBJ2-7,many,CASSWDVYEQYF,TGTGCCAGCAGCTGGGACGTCTACGAGCAGTACTTC
TRBV5-1,-,TRBJ1-5,few,CASSLEGGSAWPQHF,TGCGCCAGCAGCTTGGAGGGGGGCAGCGCTTGGCCCCAGCATTTT
TRBV7-9,TRBD1,TRBJ2-7,few,CASSLGGGQGAYEQYF,TGTGCCAGCAGCCTTGGGGGGGGACAGGGGGCCTACGAGCAGTACTTC
TRBV12-3/TRBV12-4,-,TRBJ2-5,-,CASSSHRASQETQYF,TGTGCCAGCAGTTCCCACAGGGCCTCCCAAGAGACCCAGTACTTC
TRBV7-2,-,TRBJ1-1,medium-sized,CASSLDAGAGTEAFF,TGTGCCAGCAGCTTAGACGCAGGGGCGGGGACTGAAGCTTTCTTT
TRBV28,-,TRBJ1-2,-,CASSYGDVVGSSFNYGYTF,TGTGCCAGCAGTTATGGGGATGTCGTGGGCTCTTCCTTTAACTATGGCTACACCTTC
TRBV5-1,TRBD1,TRBJ2-6,-,CASSYHRDRGSGANVLTF,TGCGCCAGCAGCTACCACCGGGACAGGGGATCTGGGGCCAACGTCCTGACTTTC
TRBV20-1,TRBD1,TRBJ2-2,-,CSARGGDGTGLSGELFF,TGCAGTGCTAGAGGTGGGGATGGGACAGGGCTTTCCGGGGAGCTGTTTTTT
TRBV10-3,-,TRBJ2-1,-,CAIKAGDEQFF,TGTGCCATCAAGGCCGGAGATGAGCAGTTCTTC
TRBV4-1,-,TRBJ2-5,-,CASSPLVYRRTVGQGTQYF,TGCGCCAGCAGCCCACTCGTTTATCGCAGGACAGTCGGTCAAGGGACCCAGTACTTC